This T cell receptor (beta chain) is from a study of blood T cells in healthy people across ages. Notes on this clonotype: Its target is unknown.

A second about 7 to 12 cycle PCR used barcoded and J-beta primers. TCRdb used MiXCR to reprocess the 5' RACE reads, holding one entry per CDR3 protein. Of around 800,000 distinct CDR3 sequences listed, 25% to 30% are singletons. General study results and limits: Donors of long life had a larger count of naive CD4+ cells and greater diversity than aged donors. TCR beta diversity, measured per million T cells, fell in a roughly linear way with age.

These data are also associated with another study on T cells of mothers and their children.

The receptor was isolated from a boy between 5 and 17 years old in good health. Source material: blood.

This chain's CDR3 is CSAVDRGTSTDTQYF. CDR3 sequence (DNA): TGCAGTGCGGTTGACAGGGGGACTAGCACAGATACGCAGTATTTT. This sequence joins TRBV20-1 and TRBJ2-3; 9 bases are a match to TRBD1. CDR1 is DFQATT and CDR2 is SNEGSKA in the germline V gene (reference sequence). Trimming cost V 6 bases and J 0 bases; bases outside gene matches: 7. CDR3 length: 15 amino acids.